The 8 T cell receptor beta chains below come from one sample, sequenced in a study of blood T cells in healthy people across ages. It was with a sample-barcoded 5' primer and a J-beta primer mix that a second PCR of roughly 7 to 12 cycles was run. One entry per CDR3 protein, called by TCRdb with MiXCR from the 5' RACE reads. The sample records fewer than 900,000 distinct CDR3 sequences, more than 40% being singletons. Sequencing was performed on blood. These TCRs come from a woman aged 55-70 years in good health.

This clonotype was seen more than once but under ten times. The genes are TRBV11-1 and TRBJ2-7, with D tentatively TRBD1 (5 bases). The CDR3 is 12 amino acids. Trimming took off 3 bases at V and 7 bases at J, with 10 bases between the two ends. From germline, CDR1 is SGHAT and CDR2 FQDESV (reference sequence). Here the CDR3 DNA reads TGTGCCAGCAGCTTTGTACAGGATGAGCAGTACTTC. The encoded protein is CASSFVQDEQYF. Based on the CDR3 plus reference TRBV11-1 and TRBJ2-7, the full variable domain is EAEVAQSPRYKITEKSQAVAFWCDPISGHATLYWYRQILGQGPELLVQFQDESVVDDSQLPKDRFSAERLKGVDSTLKIQPAELGDSAMYLCASSFVQDEQYFGPGTRLTVT.

The V gene is TRBV4-2, the J gene TRBJ2-3; 13 nucleotides line up with TRBD2. Trimming cost V 5 bases and J 2 bases; bases outside gene matches: 7. This CDR3 spans 17 amino acids. From germline, CDR1 is LGHNA and CDR2 YNFKEQ. CDR3 region: CASSSRLAGGDTDTQYF. The DNA for the CDR3 is TGTGCCAGCAGCTCTCGACTAGCGGGGGGAGACACAGATACGCAGTATTTT.

The sample holds one count of this clonotype. The gene calls are TRBV20-1 and TRBJ1-2, with 7 bases that match TRBD1. CDR3 length: 13 amino acids. V lost 5 bases and J lost 4; bases outside the gene matches: 7. The germline CDR1 and CDR2 sequences are DFQATT and SNEGSKA (reference sequence). Here the CDR3 reads CSAAWTGGYGYTF. The CDR3 DNA reads TGCAGTGCTGCGTGGACAGGAGGCTATGGCTACACCTTC.

The V gene is TRBV7-8, the J gene TRBJ1-2; D is uncertain. Trimming removed 1 base at V and 2 bases at J, with 11 bases between. The CDR3 spans 15 residues. CDR1 and CDR2 (germline): SGHVS, FQNEAQ. The CDR3 loop reads CASSLDGLENYGYTF. The CDR3 coding sequence is TGTGCCAGCAGCTTAGATGGGTTAGAAAACTATGGCTACACCTTC.

In regard to this clonotype: A much larger clone differs from this one at a single base, so this may be a read error. The genes are TRBV28 and TRBJ1-2; no clear D. The germline V and J ends were trimmed by 6 bases and 4 bases, with 6 bases remaining between them. This CDR3 contains 11 residues. Germline V gene data show CDR1 as MDHEN and CDR2 as SYDVKM. The CDR3 region has the DNA TGTGCCAGCAGCCGGATCTATGGCTACACCTTC. It yields the protein CASSRIYGYTF.

The V call is TRBV20-1, the J call TRBJ2-1; TRBD2 matches 10 bases. V shed 4 bases and J 5 bases; nucleotides not matched to a gene: 5. The CDR3 length is 14 residues. CDR1 and CDR2 (germline): DFQATT, SNEGSKA (reference sequence). DNA of the CDR3: TGCAGTGCTAAATTAGCGGGGGGCAACAATGAGCAGTTCTTC. Its protein is CSAKLAGGNNEQFF.

As concerns this clonotype: Compared with germline, one end of the junction differs, possibly owing to a read error. The chain carries TRBV4-2 and TRBJ2-1; TRBD2 matches 16 bases. The CDR3 extends over 19 amino acids. Germline CDR1 LGHNA, CDR2 YNFKEQ. CDR3 region: CASSLLPAGTSGGGNGQFF. In DNA form, the CDR3 reads TGTGCCAGCAGCCTGCTCCCCGCCGGGACTAGCGGGGGGGGCAATGGGCAGTTCTTC.

The chain joins TRBV6-2 or TRBV6-3 to TRBJ2-1, with D unresolved. Trimming took 2 bases from V and 2 from J, leaving 10 bases between them. The germline V gene encodes CDR1 MNHEY and CDR2 SVGEGT. This CDR3 has 15 residues. CDR3 coding DNA: TGTGCCAGCAGTTACAACCCTCCCACCTACAATGAGCAGTTCTTC. It is translated as CASSYNPPTYNEQFF.